Sequencing of this T cell receptor (beta chain) was carried out in a study of blood T cells in healthy people across ages. Overall study findings and caveats: TCR beta diversity, measured per million T cells, fell in a roughly linear way with age.

The CDR3 loop spans 13 amino acids. V was pared by 5 bases and J by 7 bases, with 12 bases between. At least 6 million PBMCs were isolated per sample. Remarks on this clonotype: Its target is unknown.

A second roughly 6 to 11 cycle PCR used barcoded and J-beta primers. TCRdb called the 5' RACE reads again in MiXCR, with one record for every CDR3 protein. Of fewer than 900,000 distinct CDR3 sequences detected, roughly two fifths appear once; the ten largest clones hold about 20%. The sample taken for sequencing was blood. The clonotype was recovered from a woman between 55 and 75 years old in good health. The chain joins TRBV12-3 or TRBV12-4 to TRBJ2-1; D might be TRBD1 (6 bases). CDR3 nucleotide sequence: TGTGCCAGCAGTCCGAACAGGGCGAATGAGCAGTTCTTC. This translates into CASSPNRANEQFF.